A selection of T cell receptor beta chains follows, all from one sample in a study of blood T cell repertoires in COVID-19. Profiled with immunoSEQ multiplex PCR; TCRdb holds only in-frame clones, not every one. The data hold about 73,000 clones, with about four fifths observed a single time. The sample taken for sequencing was peripheral blood. These receptors were collected from a woman between 55 and 75 years old with acute or convalescent COVID-19. CDR3s include the opening cysteine and the closing phenylalanine or tryptophan. Fields, in order: J gene, D gene, clone size, V gene, CDR3 protein, CDR3 DNA. D genes are given only for firm matches. The size entry is marked missing in some rows and otherwise reads once, few, many or a size class.

J: TRBJ1-2
D: TRBD1
size: .
V: TRBV18
CDR3: CASSRNRDRNYGYTF
DNA: TGTGCCAGCTCACGAAACCGGGACAGGAACTATGGCTACACCTTC

J: TRBJ1-3
D: TRBD1
size: once
V: TRBV7-8
CDR3: CASSYGQADSGNTIYF
DNA: TGTGCCAGCAGCTACGGACAGGCGGACTCTGGAAACACCATATATTTT

J: TRBJ2-1
D: TRBD2
size: .
V: TRBV3-1/TRBV3-2
CDR3: CASSQAPGTTNEQFF
DNA: TGTGCCAGCAGCCAAGCCCCCGGGACTACCAATGAGCAGTTCTTC

J: TRBJ1-1
D: .
size: .
V: TRBV6-5
CDR3: CASRNRARGTEAFF
DNA: TGTGCCAGCAGAAACCGGGCCCGGGGCACTGAAGCTTTCTTT

J: TRBJ1-1
D: .
size: .
V: TRBV28
CDR3: CASGSDRNTEAFF
DNA: TGTGCCAGTGGCTCCGACAGGAACACTGAAGCTTTCTTT

J: TRBJ1-5
D: TRBD1
size: once
V: TRBV12-3/TRBV12-4
CDR3: CASSRGFNQPQHF
DNA: TGTGCCAGCAGCAGGGGGTTCAATCAGCCCCAGCATTTT

J: TRBJ1-1
D: TRBD1
size: .
V: TRBV7-8
CDR3: CASSLYGTGENTEAFF
DNA: TGTGCCAGCAGCTTATATGGGACAGGGGAGAACACTGAAGCTTTCTTT

J: TRBJ1-2
D: .
size: once
V: TRBV23-1
CDR3: CASGNRVINYGYTF
DNA: TGCGCCAGCGGAAACAGGGTCATTAACTATGGCTACACCTTC

J: TRBJ2-3
D: TRBD2
size: .
V: TRBV27
CDR3: CASSLMGFGLAGKFVTDTQYF
DNA: TGTGCCAGCAGTTTAATGGGGTTCGGACTAGCGGGAAAGTTTGTGACAGATACGCAGTATTTT

J: TRBJ2-1
D: .
size: .
V: TRBV5-8
CDR3: CASSFGNPILYSEQFF
DNA: TGTGCCAGCAGCTTTGGAAACCCCATCCTATACAGCGAGCAGTTCTTC

J: TRBJ2-1
D: TRBD2
size: .
V: TRBV6-5
CDR3: CASSPTSGSYNEQFF
DNA: TGTGCCAGCAGTCCGACTAGCGGGAGTTACAATGAGCAGTTCTTC

J: TRBJ1-1
D: .
size: .
V: TRBV29-1
CDR3: CSGGGSGEAFF
DNA: TGCAGCGGGGGCGGGTCAGGAGAAGCTTTCTTT

J: TRBJ2-3
D: .
size: once
V: TRBV9
CDR3: CASSVDPRGYTDTQYF
DNA: TGTGCCAGCAGCGTAGATCCCAGGGGATACACAGATACGCAGTATTTT

J: TRBJ2-1
D: .
size: .
V: TRBV7-7
CDR3: CASSRWGVLSDNEQFF
DNA: TGTGCTAGCAGCCGGTGGGGCGTCCTATCCGACAATGAGCAGTTCTTC

J: TRBJ1-1
D: TRBD1
size: .
V: TRBV7-2
CDR3: CASSLVGTGSAEAFF
DNA: TGTGCCAGCAGCTTAGTGGGGACAGGGAGTGCTGAAGCTTTCTTT

J: TRBJ1-5
D: .
size: .
V: TRBV28
CDR3: CASSARSGPRGQPQHF
DNA: TGTGCCAGCAGTGCAAGATCAGGGCCTAGGGGACAGCCCCAGCATTTT

J: TRBJ2-1
D: TRBD1
size: .
V: TRBV19
CDR3: CASSIDRDPYNEQFF
DNA: TGTGCCAGTAGTATTGACAGGGACCCCTACAATGAGCAGTTCTTC

J: TRBJ2-7
D: .
size: .
V: TRBV6-5
CDR3: CASSYTGLREQYF
DNA: TGTGCCAGCAGTTATACAGGACTAAGGGAGCAGTACTTC

J: TRBJ1-2
D: .
size: .
V: TRBV3-1/TRBV3-2
CDR3: CASSQDWEDGIYGYTF
DNA: TGTGCCAGCAGCCAAGATTGGGAGGACGGAATCTATGGCTACACCTTC

J: TRBJ1-4
D: TRBD1
size: .
V: TRBV19
CDR3: CASSTGTGGREKLFF
DNA: TGTGCCAGTAGTACCGGGACAGGGGGTCGCGAAAAACTGTTTTTT

J: TRBJ1-4
D: .
size: .
V: TRBV9
CDR3: CASSVGQGQANEKLFF
DNA: TGTGCCAGCAGCGTAGGGCAGGGGCAAGCTAATGAAAAACTGTTTTTT

J: TRBJ1-3
D: .
size: .
V: TRBV6-5
CDR3: CASSLGGYSGNTIYF
DNA: TGTGCCAGCAGCCTAGGGGGATACTCTGGAAACACCATATATTTT

J: TRBJ2-7
D: TRBD2
size: once
V: TRBV28
CDR3: CASSPQPRSGLAMGGLYEQYF
DNA: TGTGCCAGCAGTCCTCAACCAAGGTCGGGACTAGCGATGGGAGGGCTATACGAGCAGTACTTC

J: TRBJ1-5
D: .
size: .
V: TRBV3-1/TRBV3-2
CDR3: CASSQQNQPQHF
DNA: TGTGCCAGCAGCCAGCAGAATCAGCCCCAGCATTTT

J: TRBJ1-6
D: TRBD1
size: few
V: TRBV5-4
CDR3: CASRSGTESSYNSPLHF
DNA: TGTGCCAGCAGATCCGGGACAGAGAGCTCCTATAATTCACCCCTCCACTTT

J: TRBJ2-1
D: .
size: .
V: TRBV2
CDR3: CASSESIRAEQFF
DNA: TGTGCCAGCAGTGAATCCATCAGGGCTGAGCAGTTCTTC

J: TRBJ2-3
D: .
size: .
V: TRBV25-1
CDR3: CASSDYTPRSTDTQYF
DNA: TGTGCCAGCAGTGATTATACCCCACGGTCGACAGATACGCAGTATTTT

J: TRBJ1-1
D: .
size: .
V: TRBV10-2
CDR3: CASNLAGVNTEAFF
DNA: TGCGCCAGCAACCTTGCGGGGGTAAACACTGAAGCTTTCTTT

J: TRBJ1-3
D: TRBD1
size: .
V: TRBV30
CDR3: CACYRDSRSGNTIYF
DNA: TGTGCCTGTTACCGGGACAGCCGCTCTGGAAACACCATATATTTT

J: TRBJ1-1
D: TRBD1
size: few
V: TRBV5-1
CDR3: CASSLTGQIEAFF
DNA: TGCGCCAGCAGCCTGACGGGACAGATTGAAGCTTTCTTT

J: TRBJ1-1
D: TRBD1
size: .
V: TRBV10-1
CDR3: CASSERTGGVGTEAFF
DNA: TGCGCCAGCAGTGAGCGGACAGGGGGCGTTGGCACTGAAGCTTTCTTT

J: TRBJ1-5
D: TRBD1
size: .
V: TRBV19
CDR3: CATTQGAGGSNQPQHF
DNA: TGTGCCACGACCCAGGGGGCCGGGGGTAGCAATCAGCCCCAGCATTTT

J: TRBJ2-1
D: TRBD1
size: .
V: TRBV5-1
CDR3: CASTQDRGSYNEQFF
DNA: TGCGCCAGCACCCAAGACAGGGGCTCCTACAATGAGCAGTTCTTC

J: TRBJ2-7
D: TRBD2
size: .
V: TRBV5-6
CDR3: CASSKGLAGPYEQYF
DNA: TGTGCCAGCAGCAAAGGACTAGCGGGGCCCTACGAGCAGTACTTC

J: TRBJ1-2
D: .
size: .
V: TRBV15
CDR3: CATSRDRGWYGYTF
DNA: TGTGCCACCAGCAGAGACCGAGGATGGTATGGCTACACCTTC

J: TRBJ2-3
D: .
size: .
V: TRBV5-1
CDR3: CASTDRNTDTQYF
DNA: TGCGCCAGCACGGACAGAAACACAGATACGCAGTATTTT

J: TRBJ2-5
D: TRBD2
size: .
V: TRBV5-1
CDR3: CASSLSAGDKTQYF
DNA: TGCGCCAGCAGCTTATCAGCGGGAGATAAGACCCAGTACTTC

J: TRBJ1-6
D: .
size: .
V: TRBV18
CDR3: CASSGGNSNSPLHF
DNA: TGTGCCAGCTCAGGGGGGAACTCTAATTCACCCCTCCACTTT

J: TRBJ1-5
D: TRBD1
size: .
V: TRBV7-6
CDR3: CASSPRTGIGQPQHF
DNA: TGTGCCAGCAGCCCCCGGACAGGGATCGGTCAGCCCCAGCATTTT

J: TRBJ2-7
D: .
size: .
V: TRBV20-1
CDR3: CSARGPYEQYF
DNA: TGCAGTGCAAGGGGTCCCTACGAGCAGTACTTC

J: TRBJ1-2
D: TRBD1
size: .
V: TRBV29-1
CDR3: CSSQGANYGYTF
DNA: TGCAGCTCCCAGGGGGCAAACTATGGCTACACCTTC

J: TRBJ1-1
D: .
size: .
V: TRBV28
CDR3: CASSFSRGVAEAFF
DNA: TGTGCCAGCAGTTTCTCCAGGGGAGTCGCTGAAGCTTTCTTT

J: TRBJ2-7
D: .
size: .
V: TRBV28
CDR3: CASSPTGTSEQYF
DNA: TGTGCCAGCAGTCCAACCGGGACAAGCGAGCAGTACTTC

J: TRBJ2-1
D: .
size: .
V: TRBV15
CDR3: CATSRDSVYRFF
DNA: TGTGCCACCAGCAGAGATTCTGTGTATCGGTTCTTC

J: TRBJ2-7
D: TRBD2
size: .
V: TRBV24-1
CDR3: CATSDLHGTEAGGDSYEQYF
DNA: TGTGCCACCAGTGACCTCCATGGGACAGAAGCGGGAGGGGACTCCTACGAGCAGTACTTC

J: TRBJ2-5
D: TRBD2
size: .
V: TRBV6-1
CDR3: CASSELAGGQETQYF
DNA: TGTGCCAGCAGTGAACTAGCGGGGGGGCAAGAGACCCAGTACTTC

J: TRBJ1-2
D: .
size: .
V: TRBV18
CDR3: CASSPRTGFGYGYTF
DNA: TGTGCCAGCTCACCAAGGACGGGGTTTGGCTATGGCTACACCTTC

J: TRBJ1-1
D: .
size: .
V: TRBV6-5
CDR3: CASSYSKAGNTEAFF
DNA: TGTGCCAGCAGTTACTCGAAGGCGGGGAACACTGAAGCTTTCTTT

J: TRBJ1-5
D: TRBD1
size: .
V: TRBV2
CDR3: CASMGQGGQPQHF
DNA: TGTGCCAGCATGGGACAGGGTGGTCAGCCCCAGCATTTT

J: TRBJ2-2
D: TRBD1
size: .
V: TRBV5-4
CDR3: CASSLGQGALRGELFF
DNA: TGTGCCAGCAGCTTGGGACAGGGGGCCCTGCGCGGGGAGCTGTTTTTT

J: TRBJ2-7
D: .
size: few
V: TRBV18
CDR3: CASSPTSLAPGEQYF
DNA: TGTGCCAGCTCACCGACCTCTCTAGCACCCGGCGAGCAGTACTTC

J: TRBJ1-3
D: .
size: .
V: TRBV12-3/TRBV12-4
CDR3: CAGRRHSGNTIYF
DNA: TGTGCCGGGAGACGGCACTCTGGAAACACCATATATTTT

J: TRBJ1-2
D: .
size: few
V: TRBV7-9
CDR3: CASRSTGYGYTF
DNA: TGTGCCAGCAGATCCACAGGGTATGGCTACACCTTC